These 15 T cell receptor beta chains originate from one sample sequenced in a study of CD8 T cells in ankylosing spondylitis. Study observations and caveats: Ankylosing spondylitis blood appeared to be characterized by a TCR beta motif of several highly homologous variants.

The antigens of these receptors remain unknown. From the 5' RACE reads, TCRdb called clonotypes with MiXCR, one entry per CDR3 protein. Here the sample spans roughly 440,000 distinct CDR3 sequences, about 15% being singletons. Sequencing was performed on blood, either unsorted or a sorted T cell fraction (not recorded which). The receptors stem from a male donor with ankylosing spondylitis.

V is TRBV7-8 and J is TRBJ2-3; 11 positions match TRBD1. The junction had 4 bases not matched to a gene; V was cut back by 4 bases and J by 4 bases. Germline V gene sequence: CDR1 SGHVS, CDR2 FQNEAQ. This CDR3 comprises 15 residues. CDR3 loop: CASSSWTGGPDTQYF. CDR3 bases: TGTGCCAGCAGCTCTTGGACAGGGGGCCCAGATACGCAGTATTTT.

The gene calls are TRBV6-1 and TRBJ2-2; D might be TRBD1 (8 bases). Germline V CDR1 and CDR2: MNHNS, SASEGT. This CDR3 contains 16 residues. Trimming removed 6 bases from V and 1 base from J, with 15 bases in between. CDR3 nucleotide sequence: TGTGCCAGCAGAGACGGGGGGACAGGGAACACCGGGGAGCTGTTTTTT. Encoded protein: CASRDGGTGNTGELFF.

J is TRBJ1-1 and V is TRBV6-5, with 11 nucleotides matching TRBD1. CDR1 MNHEY and CDR2 SVGAGI come from the germline V gene. Trimming cost V 2 bases and J 5 bases; bases outside gene matches: 10. The CDR3 spans 17 residues. As DNA, the CDR3 is TGTGCCAGCAGTTACCAGGGGACAGGGGGTAGGGTGACTGAAGCTTTCTTT. Encoded protein: CASSYQGTGGRVTEAFF.

The sample holds a few counts of this clonotype. The CDR3 DNA reads TGTGCCAGCAGCCTGCACAGGGACACAGATACGCAGTATTTT. This gives the protein CASSLHRDTDTQYF. The chain has TRBV7-3 and TRBJ2-3; D is possibly TRBD1 (6 bases). V was cut by 5 bases and J by 2 bases, with 11 bases left in between. The CDR3 totals 14 residues. The germline V gene has CDR1 SGHTA and CDR2 FQGTGA.

This clonotype has only a few counts. The rearrangement joins TRBV5-1 to TRBJ2-7, with 12 bases identical to TRBD2. Germline V CDR1 and CDR2: SGHRS, YFSETQ. After removal of 4 bases from V and 3 bases from J, the junction contained 8 bases not matched to a gene. The CDR3 length is 16 residues. The CDR3 sequence is CASSAGLAGPFYEQYF. In DNA form, the CDR3 reads TGCGCCAGCAGCGCGGGACTAGCGGGCCCCTTCTACGAGCAGTACTTC.

CDR3 sequence reads: CASRRDRPSYNEQFF. The CDR3 bases are TGTGCCAGCAGACGGGACAGACCATCCTACAATGAGCAGTTCTTC. The chain recombines TRBV2 with TRBJ2-1, with 7 bases aligning to TRBD1. V trimming: 6 bases; J trimming: 1 base; junction bases outside the gene matches: 6. Germline V gives CDR1 SNHLY, CDR2 FYNNEI. This CDR3 has 15 amino acids. The variable domain in full, with the rest retrieved from reference TRBV2 and TRBJ2-1, is EPEVTQTPSHQVTQMGQEVILRCVPISNHLYFYWYRQILGQKVEFLVSFYNNEISEKSEIFDDQFSVERPDGSNFTLKIRSTKLEDSAMYFCASRRDRPSYNEQFFGPGTRLTVL.

This clonotype has a count of ten or more. The chain is built from TRBV20-1 and TRBJ2-1; D is ambiguous. V was clipped by 3 bases and J by 3 bases, with 9 bases between them. The CDR3 length is 13 residues. Germline values: CDR1 DFQATT, CDR2 SNEGSKA (reference sequence). CDR3 bases: TGCAGTGCTAGCATGGGGAACTACAATGAGCAGTTCTTC. Its protein is CSASMGNYNEQFF.

Only a few counts were recorded for this clonotype. CDR3 sequence: CASSLKPDGMGTQYF. In nucleotides, the CDR3 is TGTGCCAGCAGCTTAAAACCCGACGGCATGGGTACGCAGTATTTT. The gene calls are TRBV7-9 and TRBJ2-3; D call uncertain. V was trimmed by 2 bases and J by 8 bases, leaving 17 bases between them. Germline V gene data show CDR1 as SEHNR and CDR2 as FQNEAQ (reference sequence). The CDR3 is made up of 15 amino acids.

This sequence joins TRBV6-2 or TRBV6-3 and TRBJ2-3; 12 nucleotides align to TRBD2. Germline assignment: CDR1 MNHEY and CDR2 SVGEGT. The CDR3 length is 15 residues. J lost 5 bases, V lost 7 bases, and 7 bases had no gene match. DNA of the CDR3: TGTGCCAGCACCAACACGGGACTAGCGGGAGATACGCAGTATTTT. Translating it yields CASTNTGLAGDTQYF.

This clonotype was seen only a few times. The rearrangement links TRBV20-1 to TRBJ1-2; D is ambiguous. Per the germline V gene, CDR1 is DFQATT and CDR2 is SNEGSKA (reference sequence). Between the trimmed V and J ends, which lost 4 bases and 4 bases, there was a span of 10 bases. The CDR3 is 12 amino acids. The CDR3 DNA sequence: TGCAGTGCTACCCCCGCGGGCTATGGCTACACCTTC. As protein: CSATPAGYGYTF.

This clonotype turned up a few times. V is TRBV7-8 and J is TRBJ2-5; maybe TRBD1 (6 bases). The CDR3 is 15 amino acids. The V end lost 2 bases, the J end lost 12 bases, and 22 bases lay between the germline ends. The germline gives CDR1 SGHVS, CDR2 FQNEAQ. The CDR3 here is CASSLKTQGRTAEYF. DNA of the CDR3: TGTGCCAGCAGCTTAAAGACGCAGGGCCGGACAGCGGAGTACTTC.

J is TRBJ1-1 and V is TRBV12-3 or TRBV12-4; D remains unclear. The CDR3 covers 14 residues. Trimming left V 6 bases short and J 3 bases short, with 14 bases between. The CDR3 loop reads CASSFRAEDTEAFF. Written as DNA, the CDR3 is TGTGCCAGCAGCTTCCGGGCCGAGGACACTGAAGCTTTCTTT.

The chain is built from TRBV3-1 and TRBJ2-3; maybe TRBD2 (6 bases). This CDR3 spans 20 amino acids. Trimming took off 4 bases at V and 1 base at J, with 27 bases between the two ends. Germline CDR1 is LGHDT and CDR2 is YNNKEL (reference sequence). CDR3 DNA sequence: TGTGCCAGCAGCCGTGAAGGAGGGACCCGTTCTCATTGGGGCACAGATACGCAGTATTTT. It specifies CASSREGGTRSHWGTDTQYF.

The chain joins TRBV6-1 to TRBJ1-6; D remains unclear. CDR1 MNHNS and CDR2 SASEGT come from the germline V gene. The length of the CDR3 is 11 residues. Trimming took off 1 base at V and 8 bases at J, with 0 bases between the two ends. The CDR3 nucleotides are TGTGCCAGCAGTGAAGATTCACCCCTCCACTTT. Protein product: CASSEDSPLHF.

About this clonotype itself: This clone may be a read error of a much larger clone one base away. The chain uses TRBV12-3 or TRBV12-4 and TRBJ2-5, with TRBD1 as a possible D gene (6 bases). This CDR3 is built from 15 residues. Deletions cut 3 bases from V and 5 bases from J, with 16 bases between. For the CDR3, the DNA is TGTGCCAGCAGTTTTTACGGTCTGGGGGCTGAGACCCAGTACTTC. It codes for CASSFYGLGAETQYF.